Below are 8 T cell receptor beta chains sequenced from a single sample in a study of T cell responses to AZD1222 COVID-19 vaccine. Assay: immunoSEQ multiplex PCR; the TCRdb copy retains only in-frame clones and omits some. The sample holds some 110,000 clones, 85% to 95% seen once. The input for sequencing was peripheral blood, taken on day 0 of AZD1222 vaccination. These receptors were taken from an adult in good health.

This sequence joins TRBV29-1 and TRBJ1-2, with TRBD1 as a possible D gene (5 bases). The V end lost 6 bases, the J end lost 1 base, and 12 bases lay between the germline ends. The CDR3 consists of 13 residues. The germline CDR1 and CDR2 sequences are SQVTM and ANQGSEA. The CDR3: CSVDKGDNYGYTF. The DNA of the CDR3 is TGCAGCGTGGACAAGGGCGATAACTATGGCTACACCTTC. The full variable domain, in which reference TRBV29-1 and TRBJ1-2 provide the parts outside the CDR3, is SAVISQKPSRDICQRGTSLTIQCQVDSQVTMMFWYRQQPGQSLTLIATANQGSEATYESGFVIDKFPISRPNLTFSTLTVSNMSPEDSSIYLCSVDKGDNYGYTFGSGTRLTVV.

This clone was observed once. The chain uses TRBV5-6 and TRBJ2-3, with 12 bases fitting TRBD2. The length of the CDR3 is 17 residues. Per germline, CDR1 SGHDT and CDR2 YYEEEE. Trimming removed 2 bases from V and 5 bases from J; junction bases left unmatched: 9. As DNA, the CDR3 is TGTGCCAGCAGCTTTCCGACTAGCGGGAGTTTAGGAGATACGCAGTATTTT. Translating it yields CASSFPTSGSLGDTQYF.

The CDR3 spells CASSPLTGANYGYTF. Here the CDR3 DNA reads TGTGCCAGCAGCCCTTTGACAGGGGCTAACTATGGCTACACCTTC. V gene TRBV7-9 combines with J gene TRBJ1-2; 8 nucleotides agree with TRBD1. The V and J ends lost 5 bases and 0 bases, in that order; junction bases with no gene match: 5. The germline V gene encodes CDR1 SEHNR and CDR2 FQNEAQ (reference sequence). The CDR3 contains 15 residues.

The chain has TRBV10-3 and TRBJ1-2; TRBD1 agrees at 8 bases. Germline-derived CDR1 and CDR2 are ENHRY and SYGVKD. With 8 bases clipped from V and 4 bases from J, the junction kept 9 bases outside the gene matches. CDR3 size: 14 residues. CDR3 sequence: CAIPTGDLGYGYTF. The CDR3 DNA is TGTGCCATCCCGACAGGGGATTTGGGCTATGGCTACACCTTC.

CDR3 nucleotide sequence: TGTGCCAGCAGCACTATCAATGAGCAGTTCTTC. Amino acid sequence: CASSTINEQFF. The chain has TRBV11-1 and TRBJ2-1; D is unresolved. V was cut by 5 bases and J by 6 bases, with 5 bases left in between. The CDR3 runs to 11 residues. CDR1 SGHAT and CDR2 FQDESV come from the germline V gene (reference sequence).

The chain carries TRBV19 and TRBJ2-3; D may be TRBD1 (6 bases). This CDR3 has 14 residues. Between the trimmed V and J ends, which lost 3 bases and 1 base, there was a span of 8 bases. CDR1 LNHDA and CDR2 SQIVND come from the germline V gene (reference sequence). As DNA, the CDR3 is TGTGCCAGTAGTATCTGGACAGGCACAGATACGCAGTATTTT. Protein product: CASSIWTGTDTQYF.

The rearrangement uses TRBV27 and TRBJ1-1; the match to TRBD1 covers 7 bases. From germline, CDR1 is MNHEY and CDR2 SMNVEV (reference sequence). Trimming at V came to 7 bases and at J to 4 bases, leaving 6 bases not matched to a gene. This CDR3 has 13 residues. The CDR3 region is CASTSTGITEAFF. The CDR3 DNA is TGTGCCAGCACCTCGACAGGGATCACTGAAGCTTTCTTT.

Only a few counts were recorded for this clone. The chain joins TRBV7-3 to TRBJ1-2, with no clear D. CDR3 length: 10 amino acids. Germline V gives CDR1 SGHTA, CDR2 FQGTGA. The germline V and J ends were trimmed by 10 bases and 5 bases, with 8 bases remaining between them. This CDR3 is CATWDYGYTF. The CDR3, as DNA: TGTGCCACGTGGGATTATGGCTACACCTTC. Full variable domain (remainder filled in from reference TRBV7-3 and TRBJ1-2): GAGVSQTPSNKVTEKGKYVELRCDPISGHTALYWYRQSLGQGPEFLIYFQGTGAADDSGLPNDRFFAVRPEGSVSTLKIQRTERGDSAVYLCATWDYGYTFGSGTRLTVV.